This T cell receptor beta chain comes out of a study of blood T cells in healthy people across ages. General study findings and limits: As age increased, TCR beta diversity per million T cells fell in a roughly linear fashion.

Between the trimmed V and J ends, which lost 0 bases and 11 bases, there was a span of 8 bases. The CDR3 is 12 residues long. CDR1 is MNHNS and CDR2 is SASEGT in the germline V gene. Then a second PCR, running roughly 6 to 11 cycles, was carried out with a sample-barcoded 5' primer and a J-beta primer mix. Every molecule of cDNA carried a tag from a template-switch adaptor with 12 random nucleotides. Every sample returned 3 million or more CDR3-containing paired-end reads. TCRdb fed the 5' RACE reads into MiXCR, producing one record per CDR3 protein. The sample records about 1.7 million distinct CDR3 sequences, 25% to 30% being singletons. Worth noting for this clonotype: Its antigen is not known.

Sequencing input: blood. V gene TRBV6-1 combines with J gene TRBJ1-3; D is unresolved. The sequence was obtained from a woman younger than 45 in good health. CDR3 residues: CASSEAVGPIYF. The CDR3 DNA reads TGTGCCAGCAGTGAAGCGGTGGGTCCCATATATTTT.